The 2 T cell receptor beta chains given below trace back to one sample, sequenced in a study of T cell changes during pregnancy in multiple sclerosis. TCRdb keeps only in-frame clones here, not all; method: immunoSEQ multiplex PCR. The profile covers around 92,000 clones, with under 95% appearing a single time and 0.99% taken by the ten largest. The specimen was peripheral blood, collected after pregnancy. The receptors shown here come from a female donor with multiple sclerosis, enrolled in a pregnancy study.

The genes are TRBV6-5 and TRBJ2-7; 7 bases are shared with TRBD1. Trimming took 5 bases from V and 3 from J; bases not matched to a gene: 7. Germline V gene data show CDR1 as MNHEY and CDR2 as SVGAGI. This CDR3 region has 14 residues. CDR3 in amino acids: CASSRQGMDYEQYF. The CDR3 DNA sequence: TGTGCCAGCAGTCGACAGGGAATGGACTACGAGCAGTACTTC.

V usage is TRBV23-1 and J usage is TRBJ2-1; possible D gene TRBD2, 6 bases. TRBV23-1 is an ORF for which the function is uncertain. Trimming shortened V by 0 bases and J by 3 bases, and 21 bases separated the two germline ends. The CDR3 extends over 19 amino acids. This chain's CDR3 is CASSQSGAGTSKGYNEQFF. CDR3 sequence (DNA): TGCGCCAGCAGTCAATCGGGAGCGGGTACTTCCAAAGGCTACAATGAGCAGTTCTTC.